The following is a T cell receptor beta chain sequence with its context. This specimen comes from a study of blood T cells in healthy people across ages. V dropped 5 bases and J dropped 5; count of bases not matched to a gene: 8. CDR3 length equals 15 residues. Germline-derived CDR1 and CDR2 are SGHAT and FQNNGV. Together with a sample-barcoded 5' primer, a J-beta primer mix was included in a second PCR lasting about 7 to 12 cycles. TCRdb reanalysed the 5' RACE reads using MiXCR and keeps one entry per CDR3 protein. In the table there are hundreds of thousands of distinct CDR3 sequences, about half of which are singletons. In terms of origin and age, donors were healthy Caucasian individuals from Russia aged 6 to 90.

Input material: blood. This receptor was taken from an elderly man in good health. V is TRBV11-2 and J is TRBJ2-1; TRBD2 aligns across 8 bases. CDR3 DNA: TGTGCCAGCAGCCTCCAGGGACTAGAGGACAATGAGCAGTTCTTC. Amino acids: CASSLQGLEDNEQFF.